The 2 T cell receptor beta chains below were found in one sample sequenced in a study of blood T cell repertoires in COVID-19. The repertoire was sequenced with immunoSEQ multiplex PCR; TCRdb's copy has only in-frame clones and lacks some. In the table there are some 270,000 clones, 75% to 90% of which are singletons. The sample taken for sequencing was peripheral blood. These receptors all stem from a woman between 65 and 79 years old with acute or convalescent COVID-19.

The J gene is TRBJ1-2, the V gene TRBV20-1; the D gene is possibly TRBD1 (5 bases). This CDR3 has 11 amino acids. V was shortened by 6 bases and J by 1 base, with 6 bases between the two germline ends. CDR1 and CDR2 from the germline V gene are DFQATT and SNEGSKA (reference sequence). Here the CDR3 reads CSAQGNYGYTF. The CDR3 DNA follows: TGCAGTGCCCAGGGTAACTATGGCTACACCTTC.

The rearrangement uses TRBV7-8 and TRBJ1-2, with D possibly being TRBD1 (5 bases). Germline V CDR1 and CDR2: SGHVS, FQNEAQ. Trimming shortened V by 0 bases and J by 3 bases, and 11 bases separated the two germline ends. The CDR3 extends over 15 amino acids. The CDR3 loop reads CASSLAPREDYGYTF. CDR3 coding DNA: TGTGCCAGCAGCTTAGCCCCCAGGGAGGACTATGGCTACACCTTC. Complete variable domain (other parts from reference TRBV7-8 and TRBJ1-2): GAGVSQSPRYKVAKRGQDVALRCDPISGHVSLFWYQQALGQGPEFLTYFQNEAQLDKSGLPSDRFFAERPEGSVSTLKIQRTQQEDSAVYLCASSLAPREDYGYTFGSGTRLTVV.